A single sample is the source of the 31 T cell receptor beta chains below, sequenced in a study of blood T cells in healthy people across ages. With a J-beta primer mix and a sample-barcoded 5' primer, a second PCR ran 7 to 11 cycles. TCRdb called the 5' RACE reads again in MiXCR, with one record for every CDR3 protein. The repertoire holds more than 1.4 million distinct CDR3 sequences, 42% seen once, with roughly 8.2% in the top ten. Sequenced: blood. All receptors come from a woman between 18 and 29 years old in good health.

The V call is TRBV12-3 or TRBV12-4, the J call TRBJ1-2; tentatively, D is TRBD1 (6 bases). V shed 7 bases and J shed 7 bases, with 13 bases lying between them. CDR3 length: 12 amino acids. CDR3: CASTLGGGGYTF. The DNA of the CDR3 is TGTGCCAGCACCTTAGGAGGGGGTGGCTACACCTTC.

This chain uses TRBV29-1 with TRBJ2-7; 7 bases are shared with TRBD1. Trimming removed 3 bases from V and 4 bases from J; junction bases left unmatched: 9. The CDR3 has 14 residues. Germline V gene sequence: CDR1 SQVTM, CDR2 ANQGSEA. In nucleotides, the CDR3 is TGCAGCGTTGATCAAGGGGGCGCTGGGTACGAGCAGTACTTC. This sequence encodes CSVDQGGAGYEQYF.

Concerning this clonotype: At one boundary the junction diverges from the germline segment, which might be a read error. The chain has TRBV29-1 and TRBJ2-1; 9 bases are a match to TRBD2. The CDR3 spans 16 residues. Per germline, CDR1 SQVTM and CDR2 ANQGSEA. The CDR3 coding sequence is TGCAGCGTTGAGGTGGTTTGGACTAGCGACAGAGATGAGCAGTTGTTC. Protein product: CSVEVVWTSDRDEQLF.

CDR3 sequence: CASSRGSVSYNEQYF. The DNA of the CDR3 is TGTGCCAGCAGTCGCGGGAGTGTCTCCTACAATGAGCAGTACTTC. The chain links TRBV7-2 to TRBJ2-7; TRBD2 aligns across 7 bases. V lost 6 bases, J lost 7 bases, and 15 bases stayed unmatched. The germline gives CDR1 SGHTA, CDR2 FQGNSA. The CDR3 spans 15 residues.

V gene TRBV20-1 combines with J gene TRBJ2-1; TRBD2 matches 9 bases. The CDR3 runs to 14 residues. CDR1 and CDR2 (germline): DFQATT, SNEGSKA (reference sequence). With V trimmed by 1 base and J by 7 bases, 5 bases remained unmatched. This CDR3 is CSARVAGAGNEQFF. In nucleotides, the CDR3 is TGCAGTGCTAGAGTAGCGGGAGCGGGGAATGAGCAGTTCTTC.

This clonotype was picked up a small number of times. J is TRBJ2-6 and V is TRBV6-5; D uncertain. V was shortened by 0 bases and J by 4 bases, with 10 bases between the two germline ends. The CDR3 covers 16 residues. Per the germline V gene, CDR1 is MNHEY and CDR2 is SVGAGI. CDR3 coding DNA: TGTGCCAGCAGTTACTCGCTTGAGTTGGGGGCCAACGTCCTGACTTTC. It codes for CASSYSLELGANVLTF.

This clonotype appeared a few times. The chain combines TRBV3-1 with TRBJ2-4; D unclear. Trimming pared 4 bases from V and 5 bases from J, leaving 3 bases between. In germline, CDR1 is LGHDT, CDR2 YNNKEL (reference sequence). The CDR3 runs 11 residues. As DNA, the CDR3 is TGTGCCAGCAGCCTCCAAAACATTCAGTACTTC. This sequence encodes CASSLQNIQYF.

The rearrangement links TRBV5-1 to TRBJ2-7, with 8 bases lining up with TRBD1. CDR1 is SGHRS, CDR2 YFSETQ, per germline. This CDR3 comprises 13 residues. After removal of 3 bases from V and 3 bases from J, the junction contained 2 bases not matched to a gene. The CDR3 protein is CASSCDRGYEQYF. The CDR3 nucleotides read TGCGCCAGCAGCTGTGACAGGGGCTACGAGCAGTACTTC. Drawing the rest from reference TRBV5-1 and TRBJ2-7, the complete variable domain is KAGVTQTPRYLIKTRGQQVTLSCSPISGHRSVSWYQQTPGQGLQFLFEYFSETQRNKGNFPGRFSGRQFSNSRSEMNVSTLELGDSALYLCASSCDRGYEQYFGPGTRLTVT.

This clonotype has more than one count but fewer than ten. The chain joins TRBV20-1 to TRBJ1-5; TRBD1 agrees at 12 bases. The V segment lost 5 bases and the J segment 6 bases; nucleotides outside the gene matches: 8. Germline CDR1 reads DFQATT; CDR2 reads SNEGSKA (reference sequence). This CDR3 region has 15 residues. The DNA of the CDR3 is TGCAGTGCTGGGTCCGGGACAGGGGGCACTCAGCCCCAGCATTTT. This translates into CSAGSGTGGTQPQHF.

This clonotype was detected only a few times. The chain is built from TRBV28 and TRBJ2-7; the D gene is possibly TRBD2 (6 bases). Germline V gene lookup returns CDR1 MDHEN and CDR2 SYDVKM. The CDR3 length is 14 residues. Trimming removed 4 bases from V and 6 bases from J, with 16 bases in between. The CDR3 loop is CASSSASDWGEQYF. The CDR3 coding sequence is TGTGCCAGCAGTTCCGCTAGCGATTGGGGCGAGCAGTACTTC.

This clonotype came up a few times. This chain connects TRBV28 to TRBJ2-6; D is perhaps TRBD1 (5 bases). The germline CDR1 and CDR2 sequences are MDHEN and SYDVKM. There are 15 residues in the CDR3. The V end lost 2 bases, the J end lost 3 bases, and 8 bases lay between the germline ends. CDR3 bases: TGTGCCAGCAGTTTAGTAGGGGATGGGGCCAACGTCCTGACTTTC. Protein: CASSLVGDGANVLTF.

The genes are TRBV6-5 and TRBJ2-5; 7 bases are shared with TRBD1. The J call is doubtful: the DNA matches TRBJ2-1 better. CDR3 length: 13 residues. Germline V gene lookup returns CDR1 MNHEY and CDR2 SVGAGI. CDR3 loop: CASSYSQGQTQFF. The CDR3 DNA is TGTGCCAGCAGTTACTCCCAGGGACAGACCCAGTTCTTC.

This clonotype occurred a few times. CDR3 residues: CASSLHFPGLGYEQYF. The CDR3 coding sequence is TGTGCCAGCAGTCTCCATTTCCCGGGCCTTGGCTACGAGCAGTACTTC. V and J are TRBV12-3 or TRBV12-4 and TRBJ2-7; D not certain. CDR3 size: 16 residues. The germline V and J ends were trimmed by 5 bases and 3 bases, with 20 bases remaining between them.

This clonotype showed up just a few times. The chain has TRBV27 and TRBJ2-1; D unresolved. The V end was cut by 8 bases, the J end by 5 bases, with 13 bases between. Germline CDR1 and CDR2: MNHEY and SMNVEV (reference sequence). This CDR3 comprises 13 residues. CDR3 residues: CASYGRANNEQFF. CDR3 nucleotide sequence: TGTGCCAGCTATGGCCGGGCCAACAATGAGCAGTTCTTC.

This clonotype occurred a few times. The chain couples TRBV5-1 to TRBJ2-7, with D uncertain. Germline V CDR1 and CDR2: SGHRS, YFSETQ. The CDR3 length is 13 residues. The V and J ends lost 0 bases and 4 bases respectively, with 8 bases between them. The CDR3 sequence is CASSLAVEYEQYF. The DNA of the CDR3 is TGCGCCAGCAGCTTGGCCGTGGAGTACGAGCAGTACTTC.

The rearrangement uses TRBV6-6 and TRBJ2-7, with D possibly matching TRBD2 (6 bases). CDR1 and CDR2 from the germline V gene are MNHNY and SVGAGI (reference sequence). The CDR3 has 16 residues. Trimming took 0 bases from V and 2 from J, leaving 14 bases between them. DNA for the CDR3: TGTGCCAGCAGTTACTCGTCAACGGGAGCCCCCTACGAGCAGTACTTC. It yields the protein CASSYSSTGAPYEQYF.

The V gene is TRBV10-3, the J gene TRBJ2-4; D not certain. V lost 2 bases and J 0 bases, leaving 8 bases between the germline ends. This CDR3 has 15 residues. Germline V CDR1 and CDR2: ENHRY, SYGVKD. CDR3 sequence: CAISERQIAKNIQYF. DNA for the CDR3: TGTGCCATCAGTGAGCGTCAAATAGCCAAAAACATTCAGTACTTC.

This clonotype showed up just once. An end of the junction does not agree with germline; a read error may underlie this. J is TRBJ2-1 and V is TRBV6-1; D is tentatively TRBD1 or TRBD2 (5 bases each). The CDR3 runs 17 residues. Germline V gene lookup returns CDR1 MNHNS and CDR2 SASEGT. The DNA for the CDR3 is TGTGCCAGCAGTCCGTGGGTAAAGAGGGACCCCTACAACGAGCAGTTCTTC. Its translation is CASSPWVKRDPYNEQFF.

This clonotype was picked up a small number of times. This chain links TRBV20-1 with TRBJ2-5; D may be TRBD2 (6 bases). Trimming pared 1 base from V and 3 bases from J, leaving 15 bases between. The germline V gene has CDR1 DFQATT and CDR2 SNEGSKA (reference sequence). CDR3 length: 15 amino acids. The CDR3 DNA follows: TGCAGTGCTAGAGCCCCCGGGGGAAGAGAAGAGACCCAGTACTTC. Amino acid sequence: CSARAPGGREETQYF.

The chain has TRBV5-1 and TRBJ1-1; a weak D match, TRBD1 (6 bases). V was pared by 4 bases and J by 5 bases, with 15 bases between. This CDR3 has 14 residues. Germline V lookup: CDR1 SGHRS, CDR2 YFSETQ. CDR3 in DNA: TGCGCCAGCAGCCCGGGGCTACAGGGAACTGAAGCTTTCTTT. It encodes CASSPGLQGTEAFF.

The genes are TRBV5-1 and TRBJ2-1; the D gene is possibly TRBD2 (6 bases). CDR3 size: 13 residues. Trimming removed 7 bases at V and 5 bases at J, with 13 bases between. Germline lookup yields CDR1 SGHRS and CDR2 YFSETQ. The CDR3 is CASGRSGDNEQFF. DNA of the CDR3: TGCGCCAGCGGGAGGTCGGGGGACAATGAGCAGTTCTTC. The variable domain in full, completed from reference TRBV5-1 and TRBJ2-1, reads KAGVTQTPRYLIKTRGQQVTLSCSPISGHRSVSWYQQTPGQGLQFLFEYFSETQRNKGNFPGRFSGRQFSNSRSEMNVSTLELGDSALYLCASGRSGDNEQFFGPGTRLTVL.

The CDR3 spells CASSFGSGLDSEQYF. In DNA form, the CDR3 reads TGTGCCAGCAGCTTTGGAAGTGGACTAGACTCCGAGCAGTACTTC. The rearrangement joins TRBV11-1 to TRBJ2-7; 7 bases are a match to TRBD2. Germline CDR1 and CDR2: SGHAT and FQDESV (reference sequence). Losses at the gene ends were 3 bases for V and 6 bases for J; bases not matched to a gene: 11. This CDR3 has 15 amino acids.

This chain joins TRBV9 and TRBJ2-1; D may be TRBD1 or TRBD2 (5 bases each). CDR1 is SGDLS, CDR2 YYNGEE, per germline. Trimming removed 2 bases from V and 3 bases from J, with 12 bases in between. The CDR3 runs to 15 residues. CDR3 loop: CASSVGVGDYNEQFF. The DNA for the CDR3 is TGTGCCAGCAGCGTGGGGGTTGGAGACTACAATGAGCAGTTCTTC.

This clonotype was recorded a few times. V and J are TRBV2 and TRBJ2-5, with 7 bases fitting TRBD2. The V gene end was trimmed by 7 bases and the J gene end by 5 bases; junction bases not matched to a gene: 13. This CDR3 spans 15 amino acids. Germline CDR1 reads SNHLY; CDR2 reads FYNNEI. The CDR3 DNA sequence: TGTGCCAGCAACCAACTAGCCACCGGGGGGGAGACCCAGTACTTC. It translates to CASNQLATGGETQYF.

V usage is TRBV20-1 and J usage is TRBJ2-2, with 9 positions matching TRBD2. This CDR3 is built from 14 residues. The germline V gene encodes CDR1 DFQATT and CDR2 SNEGSKA (reference sequence). J gave up 8 bases and V 6 bases, and 10 bases lay outside the gene matches. The CDR3 DNA reads TGCAGTGCGAAGACTAGCGGAGATACTGGGGAGCTGTTTTTT. It translates to CSAKTSGDTGELFF.

This clonotype appeared a few times. J is TRBJ2-1 and V is TRBV7-9; D possibly corresponds to TRBD1 (6 bases). The end of the DNA is better explained by TRBJ2-7, so the J call may be wrong. The germline V gene has CDR1 SEHNR and CDR2 FQNEAQ (reference sequence). The CDR3 has 15 residues. The DNA of the CDR3 is TGTGCCAGCAGCCTCAGGGGATTCTCCTACAATGAGCAGTACTTC. Protein product: CASSLRGFSYNEQYF.

This clonotype turned up a few times. The rearrangement uses TRBV6-1 and TRBJ1-3; a weak D match, TRBD1 (5 bases). V was clipped by 5 bases and J by 0 bases, with 8 bases between them. This CDR3 is 14 amino acids long. Germline V gene data show CDR1 as MNHNS and CDR2 as SASEGT. The CDR3 loop is CASSWDGSGNTIYF. CDR3 nucleotides: TGTGCCAGCAGTTGGGACGGCTCTGGAAACACCATATATTTT.

This rearrangement joins TRBV12-3 or TRBV12-4 to TRBJ2-5; TRBD2 might be the D (6 bases). CDR3 length: 11 amino acids. V was pared by 7 bases and J by 6 bases, with 9 bases between. The chain's CDR3 is CASTAGKTQYF. The CDR3 DNA reads as TGTGCCAGCACCGCGGGGAAGACCCAGTACTTC.

The chain couples TRBV11-2 to TRBJ2-7; D possibly corresponds to TRBD2 (5 bases). With 5 bases removed from V and 6 bases from J, the gap between germline ends came to 14 bases. This CDR3 has 13 residues. CDR1 and CDR2 from the germline V gene are SGHAT and FQNNGV. CDR3 region: CASSQDWNGEQYF. CDR3 nucleotides: TGTGCCAGCAGCCAGGACTGGAACGGCGAGCAGTACTTC. Full variable domain (remainder filled in from reference TRBV11-2 and TRBJ2-7): EAGVAQSPRYKIIEKRQSVAFWCNPISGHATLYWYQQILGQGPKLLIQFQNNGVVDDSQLPKDRFSAERLKGVDSTLKIQPAKLEDSAVYLCASSQDWNGEQYFGPGTRLTVT.

In this sample, this clonotype turned up a few times. J is TRBJ2-1 and V is TRBV30; 7 nucleotides agree with TRBD1. J lost 6 bases, V lost 5 bases, and 4 bases had no gene match. The CDR3 runs 12 residues. Germline CDR1 is GTSNPN and CDR2 is SVGIG (reference sequence). The CDR3: CAWGRTGNEQFF. CDR3 DNA sequence: TGTGCCTGGGGTCGGACAGGCAATGAGCAGTTCTTC.

The chain has TRBV7-2 and TRBJ2-5; 9 bases are a match to TRBD2. This CDR3 comprises 16 residues. The germline CDR1 and CDR2 sequences are SGHTA and FQGNSA. The V segment lost 7 bases and the J segment 11 bases; nucleotides outside the gene matches: 20. As DNA, the CDR3 is TGTGCCAGCACCAGGAGGGGTAGCGGGAGTTACAATGAGCAGTACTTC. It is translated as CASTRRGSGSYNEQYF.